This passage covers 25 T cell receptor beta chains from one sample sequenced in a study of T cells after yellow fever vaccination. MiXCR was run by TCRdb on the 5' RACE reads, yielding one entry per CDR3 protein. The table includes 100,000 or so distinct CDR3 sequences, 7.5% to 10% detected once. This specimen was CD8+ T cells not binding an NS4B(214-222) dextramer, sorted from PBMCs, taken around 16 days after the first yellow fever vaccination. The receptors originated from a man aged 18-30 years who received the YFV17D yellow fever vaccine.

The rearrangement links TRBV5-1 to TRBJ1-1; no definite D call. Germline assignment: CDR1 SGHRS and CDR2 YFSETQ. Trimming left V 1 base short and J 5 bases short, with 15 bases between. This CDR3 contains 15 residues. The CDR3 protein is CASSLNPKEVTEAFF. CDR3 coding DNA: TGCGCCAGCAGCTTGAATCCCAAGGAGGTAACTGAAGCTTTCTTT.

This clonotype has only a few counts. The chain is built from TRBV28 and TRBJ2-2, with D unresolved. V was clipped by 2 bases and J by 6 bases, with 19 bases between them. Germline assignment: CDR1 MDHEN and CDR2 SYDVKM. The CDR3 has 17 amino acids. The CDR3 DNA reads TGTGCCAGCAGTTTACATTCGGAATTTTCCCCTTCCGGGGAGCTGTTTTTT. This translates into CASSLHSEFSPSGELFF.

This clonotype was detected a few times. The CDR3: CASSQEQGSYSPLHF. The DNA of the CDR3 is TGCGCCAGCAGCCAAGAGCAGGGGTCATATTCACCCCTCCACTTT. This chain uses TRBV4-1 with TRBJ1-6; TRBD1 might be the D (6 bases). The ends were cut back, 0 bases at V and 8 bases at J, with 11 bases in the middle. Germline V gene lookup returns CDR1 MGHRA and CDR2 YSYEKL. This CDR3 is built from 15 residues.

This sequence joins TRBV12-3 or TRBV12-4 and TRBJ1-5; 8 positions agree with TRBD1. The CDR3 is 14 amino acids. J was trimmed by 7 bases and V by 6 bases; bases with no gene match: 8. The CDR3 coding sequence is TGTGCCAGCAGGAACTCGACAGGGGCGCAGCCCCAGCATTTT. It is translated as CASRNSTGAQPQHF.

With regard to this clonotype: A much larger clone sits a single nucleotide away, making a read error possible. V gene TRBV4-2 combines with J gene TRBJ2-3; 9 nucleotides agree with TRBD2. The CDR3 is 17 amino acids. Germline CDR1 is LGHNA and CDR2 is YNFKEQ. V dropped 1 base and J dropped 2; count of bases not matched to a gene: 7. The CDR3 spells CASSQALRLADTDTQYF. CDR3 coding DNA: TGTGCCAGCAGCCAAGCCCTCCGACTAGCGGACACAGATACGCAGTATTTT.

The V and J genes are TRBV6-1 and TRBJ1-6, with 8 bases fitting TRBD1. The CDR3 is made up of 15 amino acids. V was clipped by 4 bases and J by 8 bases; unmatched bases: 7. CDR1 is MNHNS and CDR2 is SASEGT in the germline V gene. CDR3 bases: TGTGCCAGCAGTGTCCGGACAGGGTCGGATTCACCCCTCCACTTT. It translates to CASSVRTGSDSPLHF.

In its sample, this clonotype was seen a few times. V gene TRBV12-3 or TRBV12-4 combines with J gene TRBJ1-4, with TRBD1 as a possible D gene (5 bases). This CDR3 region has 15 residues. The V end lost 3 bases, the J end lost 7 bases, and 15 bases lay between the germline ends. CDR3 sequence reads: CASSFCSRECEKLFF. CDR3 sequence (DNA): TGTGCCAGCAGTTTTTGCTCCAGGGAGTGTGAAAAACTGTTTTTT.

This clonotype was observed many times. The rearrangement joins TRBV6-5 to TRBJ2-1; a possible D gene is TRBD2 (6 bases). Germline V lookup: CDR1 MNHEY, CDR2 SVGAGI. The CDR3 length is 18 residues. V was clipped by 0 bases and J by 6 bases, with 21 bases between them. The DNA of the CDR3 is TGTGCCAGCAGTTACTCGTTCCCAATCCGTCCCGGGGGCAATGAGCAGTTCTTC. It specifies CASSYSFPIRPGGNEQFF.

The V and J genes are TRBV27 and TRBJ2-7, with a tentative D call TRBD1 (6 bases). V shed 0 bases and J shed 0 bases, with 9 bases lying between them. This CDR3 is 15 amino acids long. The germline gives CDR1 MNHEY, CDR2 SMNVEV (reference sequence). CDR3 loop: CASSLSGQGSYEQYV. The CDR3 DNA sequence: TGTGCCAGCAGTTTATCGGGACAAGGCTCCTACGAGCAGTACGTC.

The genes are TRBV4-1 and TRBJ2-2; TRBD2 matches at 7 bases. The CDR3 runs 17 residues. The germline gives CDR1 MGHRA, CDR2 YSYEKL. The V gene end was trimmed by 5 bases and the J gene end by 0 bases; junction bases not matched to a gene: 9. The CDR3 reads CASSFRMGGANTGELFF. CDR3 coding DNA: TGCGCCAGCAGCTTTCGAATGGGGGGGGCGAACACCGGGGAGCTGTTTTTT.

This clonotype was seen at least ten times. CDR3 protein: CASSASGTDTQYF. The CDR3 DNA reads TGCGCCAGCAGTGCAAGCGGCACAGATACGCAGTATTTT. This chain links TRBV10-1 with TRBJ2-3, with D hard to call. Germline values: CDR1 WNHNN, CDR2 SYGVQD (reference sequence). V dropped 4 bases and J dropped 1 base, with 6 bases sitting between them. The CDR3 has 13 residues.

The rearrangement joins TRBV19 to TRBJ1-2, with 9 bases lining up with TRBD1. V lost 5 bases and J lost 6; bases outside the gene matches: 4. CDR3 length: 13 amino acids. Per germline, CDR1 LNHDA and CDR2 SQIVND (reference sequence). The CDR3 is CASSYTGGNGYTF. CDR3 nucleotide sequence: TGTGCCAGTAGTTATACAGGGGGCAATGGCTACACCTTC.

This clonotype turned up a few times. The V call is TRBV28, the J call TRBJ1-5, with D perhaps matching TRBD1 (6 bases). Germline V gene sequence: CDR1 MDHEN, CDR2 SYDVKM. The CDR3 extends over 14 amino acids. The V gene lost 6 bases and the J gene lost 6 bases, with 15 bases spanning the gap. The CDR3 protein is CASSITGFGQPQHF. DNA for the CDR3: TGTGCCAGCAGCATAACAGGGTTCGGTCAGCCCCAGCATTTT.

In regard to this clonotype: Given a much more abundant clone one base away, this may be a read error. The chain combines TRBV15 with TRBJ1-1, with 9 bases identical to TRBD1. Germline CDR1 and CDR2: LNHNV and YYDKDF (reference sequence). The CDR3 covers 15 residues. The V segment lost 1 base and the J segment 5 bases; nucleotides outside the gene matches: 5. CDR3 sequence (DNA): TGTGCCACCAGCAGAGTCGGGACAGGGAAGACTGAAGCTTTCTTT. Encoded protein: CATSRVGTGKTEAFF.

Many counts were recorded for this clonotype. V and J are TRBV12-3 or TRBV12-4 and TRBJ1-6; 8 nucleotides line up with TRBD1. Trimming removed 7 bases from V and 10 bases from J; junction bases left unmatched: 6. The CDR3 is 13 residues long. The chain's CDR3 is CASTPGGESPLHF. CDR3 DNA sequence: TGTGCCAGCACCCCAGGGGGCGAATCACCCCTCCACTTT.

The CDR3 loop reads CASSLGPNQPQHF. The CDR3, as DNA: TGTGCCAGCAGCTTGGGGCCGAATCAGCCCCAGCATTTT. The chain couples TRBV5-6 to TRBJ1-5; D remains ambiguous. V gave up 0 bases and J gave up 4 bases, with 5 bases separating them. This CDR3 is built from 13 residues. Germline V lookup: CDR1 SGHDT, CDR2 YYEEEE.

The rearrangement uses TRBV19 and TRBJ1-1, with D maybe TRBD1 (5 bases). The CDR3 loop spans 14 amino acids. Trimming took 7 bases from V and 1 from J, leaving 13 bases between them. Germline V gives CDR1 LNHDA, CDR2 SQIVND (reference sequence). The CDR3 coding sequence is TGTGCCAGTATAATAGGACACCCGAACACTGAAGCTTTCTTT. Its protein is CASIIGHPNTEAFF.

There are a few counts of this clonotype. The CDR3 DNA is TGTGCCAGCAACCCGAGGATTAGTCGGGGGGGCCTACCTAGTGAGCAGTTCTTC. Protein product: CASNPRISRGGLPSEQFF. V is TRBV11-1 and J is TRBJ2-1; 8 bases match TRBD2. Unmatched junction bases numbered 23, after V lost 7 bases and J lost 9 bases. CDR1 is SGHAT, CDR2 FQDESV, per germline (reference sequence). There are 18 residues in the CDR3.

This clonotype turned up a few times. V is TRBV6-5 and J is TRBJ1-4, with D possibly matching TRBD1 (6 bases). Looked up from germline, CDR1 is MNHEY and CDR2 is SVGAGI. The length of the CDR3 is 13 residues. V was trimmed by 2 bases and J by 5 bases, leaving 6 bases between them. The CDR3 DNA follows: TGTGCCAGCAGTTACGGGGGCAATGAAAAACTGTTTTTT. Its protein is CASSYGGNEKLFF.

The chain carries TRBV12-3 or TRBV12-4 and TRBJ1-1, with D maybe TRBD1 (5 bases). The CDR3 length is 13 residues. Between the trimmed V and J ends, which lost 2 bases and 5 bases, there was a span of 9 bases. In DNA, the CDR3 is TGTGCCAGCAGTTTACCAGGGAAGACTGAAGCTTTCTTT. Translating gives CASSLPGKTEAFF.

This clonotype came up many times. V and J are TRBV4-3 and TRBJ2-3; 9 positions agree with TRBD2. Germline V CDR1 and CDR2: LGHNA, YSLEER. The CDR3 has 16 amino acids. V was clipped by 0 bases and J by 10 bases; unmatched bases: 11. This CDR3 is CASSQEVAGAHIPQYF. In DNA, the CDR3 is TGCGCCAGCAGCCAAGAAGTAGCGGGGGCTCACATCCCGCAGTATTTT.

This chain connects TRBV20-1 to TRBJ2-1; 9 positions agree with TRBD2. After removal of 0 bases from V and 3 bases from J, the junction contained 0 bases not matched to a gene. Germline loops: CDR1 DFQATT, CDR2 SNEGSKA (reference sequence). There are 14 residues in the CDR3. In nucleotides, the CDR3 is TGCAGTGCTAGAGAGCGGGGGGGCTACAATGAGCAGTTCTTC. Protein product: CSARERGGYNEQFF.

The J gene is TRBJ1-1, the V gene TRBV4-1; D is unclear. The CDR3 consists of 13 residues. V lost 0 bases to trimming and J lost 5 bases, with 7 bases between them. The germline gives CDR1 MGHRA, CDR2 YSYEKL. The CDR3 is CASSQEGWTEAFF. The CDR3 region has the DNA TGCGCCAGCAGCCAAGAAGGGTGGACTGAAGCTTTCTTT.

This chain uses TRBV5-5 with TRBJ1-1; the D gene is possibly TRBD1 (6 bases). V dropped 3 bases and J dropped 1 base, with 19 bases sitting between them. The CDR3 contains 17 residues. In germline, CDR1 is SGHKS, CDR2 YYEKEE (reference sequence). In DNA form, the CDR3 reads TGTGCCAGCAGCTCCCTACAGGGTCCGAATTGGAACACTGAAGCTTTCTTT. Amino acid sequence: CASSSLQGPNWNTEAFF.

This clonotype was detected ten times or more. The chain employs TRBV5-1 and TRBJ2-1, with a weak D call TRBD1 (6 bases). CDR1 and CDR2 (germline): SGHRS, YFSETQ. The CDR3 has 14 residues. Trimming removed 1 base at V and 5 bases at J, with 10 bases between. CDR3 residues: CASSLRTAHNEQFF. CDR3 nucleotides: TGCGCCAGCAGCTTGCGGACAGCCCACAATGAGCAGTTCTTC.